This T cell receptor beta chain emerged from a study of T cell responses to AZD1222 COVID-19 vaccine. Whole-study results and caveats: CD4 TCRs covered the whole spike, strongest at regions 160-218 and 743-854.

Trimming pared 6 bases from V and 2 bases from J, leaving 11 bases between. The length of the CDR3 is 13 residues. Germline V gene sequence: CDR1 MNHEY, CDR2 SVGAGI. Using immunoSEQ multiplex PCR, the repertoire was profiled, and TCRdb retains in-frame clones only, with some absent. The sample has under 200,000 clones, under 95% seen once. With regard to this clone: What it binds is unknown.

The chain joins TRBV6-5 to TRBJ2-7; D is perhaps TRBD1 or TRBD2 (5 bases each). Specimen: peripheral blood, collected 28 days after the second AZD1222 dose. The receptor comes from an adult who received the AZD1222 COVID-19 vaccine. The CDR3 loop is CASSRDPTYEQYF. CDR3 DNA sequence: TGTGCCAGCAGCCGGGACCCCACCTACGAGCAGTACTTC.